The T cell receptor beta chain described here comes from a study of T cell repertoires in cytomegalovirus infection. TCRdb recomputed calls from the reads with MiXCR, one row per CDR3 protein. Of more than 400,000 distinct CDR3 sequences in the sample, roughly 29% were seen once. V gave up 3 bases and J gave up 2 bases, with 3 bases separating them. Germline loops: CDR1 DFQATT, CDR2 SNEGSKA (reference sequence). The CDR3 has 11 residues. General study points: Of the TCR beta families, the public ones yielded a cumulative frequency that identified carriers of CMV plus the relevant HLA.

Note on this clonotype: The antigen is unknown.

The chain uses TRBV20-1 and TRBJ2-3; D not resolved. The TCR sequence derives from a human donor in good health (CMV status not recorded). Some clones in this sample may be carry-over from other donors' samples. The sequencing sample was made of PBMCs. The CDR3 DNA sequence: TGCAGTGCTAGGTCCACAGATACGCAGTATTTT. Amino acids: CSARSTDTQYF.